Following are 11 T cell receptor beta chains from one sample sequenced in a study of CD8+ T cells in alopecia areata. Noted treatment: oral pan-JAK inhibitor, 5-10 mg twice daily. cDNA reverse transcribed from extracted RNA served as the sequencing template. The assay was immunoSEQ multiplex PCR, and TCRdb's table has in-frame clones only and misses some. The sample holds about 42,000 clones, roughly two thirds seen once. The sample was CD8+ T cells sorted from blood, taken at week 4, from a patient treated with tofacitinib. These receptors were taken from a human donor with alopecia areata.

This clone has just one count. The chain joins TRBV5-1 to TRBJ2-3, with unresolved D. The length of the CDR3 is 16 residues. CDR1 is SGHRS, CDR2 YFSETQ, per germline. Deletions cut 1 base from V and 3 bases from J, with 15 bases between. CDR3 in DNA: TGCGCCAGCAGCTTGAGGCCGGACCTTCTTACAGATACGCAGTATTTT. It specifies CASSLRPDLLTDTQYF.

The V gene is TRBV6-5, the J gene TRBJ1-2; D gene ambiguous. Trimming shortened V by 2 bases and J by 4 bases, and 8 bases separated the two germline ends. Germline V CDR1 and CDR2: MNHEY, SVGAGI. The CDR3 is 13 residues long. The CDR3 nucleotides read TGTGCCAGCAGTTACGGAGCAAGCTATGGCTACACCTTC. This translates into CASSYGASYGYTF.

V and J are TRBV29-1 and TRBJ2-7; D is possibly TRBD1 (6 bases). V was pared by 6 bases and J by 4 bases, with 10 bases between. The CDR3 totals 11 residues. Germline CDR1 SQVTM, CDR2 ANQGSEA. The CDR3 DNA follows: TGCAGCGTGATCGACAGGTACGAGCAGTACTTC. Amino acid sequence: CSVIDRYEQYF.

V usage is TRBV7-9 and J usage is TRBJ2-1; no definite D call. Trimming stripped 4 bases from V and 4 bases from J, with 11 bases between. This CDR3 spans 14 amino acids. In germline, CDR1 is SEHNR, CDR2 FQNEAQ (reference sequence). As DNA, the CDR3 is TGTGCCAGCAGCTCGCACGTGGGGTACAATGAGCAGTTCTTC. Amino acids: CASSSHVGYNEQFF.

The rearrangement uses TRBV29-1 and TRBJ1-1, with D possibly being TRBD1 (5 bases). The CDR3 sequence is 13 residues long. The germline V gene encodes CDR1 SQVTM and CDR2 ANQGSEA. Trimming took 5 bases from V and 4 from J, leaving 14 bases between them. In nucleotides, the CDR3 is TGCAGCGTTACACCCGGGGGAGGCACTGAAGCTTTCTTT. It encodes CSVTPGGGTEAFF.

This rearrangement joins TRBV7-9 to TRBJ2-7, with 7 bases identical to TRBD1. Trimming took 5 bases from V and 5 from J; bases not matched to a gene: 9. The CDR3 covers 14 residues. The germline V gene encodes CDR1 SEHNR and CDR2 FQNEAQ (reference sequence). CDR3 protein: CASSPRQGSDEQYF. Here the CDR3 DNA reads TGTGCCAGCAGCCCTCGACAGGGTTCGGACGAGCAGTACTTC. Full variable domain (remainder filled in from reference TRBV7-9 and TRBJ2-7): DTGVSQNPRHKITKRGQNVTFRCDPISEHNRLYWYRQTLGQGPEFLTYFQNEAQLEKSRLLSDRFSAERPKGSFSTLEIQRTEQGDSAMYLCASSPRQGSDEQYFGPGTRLTVT.

This clone was counted between two and nine times. This chain connects TRBV15 to TRBJ2-3, with 7 bases fitting TRBD2. The CDR3 loop spans 14 amino acids. The J segment lost 6 bases and the V segment lost 8 bases, leaving 11 bases of the junction unmatched. CDR1 LNHNV and CDR2 YYDKDF come from the germline V gene (reference sequence). The CDR3 bases are TGTGCCACCGCAGAGCGGGGCCCCGGGGATACGCAGTATTTT. Translation gives CATAERGPGDTQYF.

This sequence joins TRBV19 and TRBJ1-2; D is uncertain. V lost 5 bases and J lost 1, with 14 bases in between. The CDR3 sequence is 15 residues long. Germline V lookup: CDR1 LNHDA, CDR2 SQIVND (reference sequence). The CDR3 DNA reads as TGTGCCAGTAGTCCAAGCGGAAATCTTAACTATGGCTACACCTTC. Amino acids: CASSPSGNLNYGYTF.

In its sample, this clone was seen a few times. The chain couples TRBV7-3 to TRBJ2-2, with 11 bases fitting TRBD1. Germline V gene data show CDR1 as SGHTA and CDR2 as FQGTGA. This CDR3 contains 16 residues. Trimming cost V 5 bases and J 5 bases; bases outside gene matches: 7. CDR3 nucleotides: TGTGCCAGCAGCCCCTGGACAGGGGGCAGGACCGGGGAGCTGTTTTTT. It specifies CASSPWTGGRTGELFF.

The V call is TRBV4-3, the J call TRBJ2-7; the D call may be TRBD1 or TRBD2 (5 bases each). Germline CDR1 is LGHNA and CDR2 is YSLEER. CDR3 size: 16 residues. V lost 0 bases and J 0 bases, leaving 12 bases between the germline ends. CDR3 residues: CASSQDAWGSSYEQYF. The CDR3 DNA reads as TGCGCCAGCAGCCAAGATGCATGGGGGAGCTCCTACGAGCAGTACTTC.

The CDR3 loop reads CASRLTENTEAFF. For the CDR3, the DNA is TGTGCCAGTAGGCTGACAGAGAACACTGAAGCTTTCTTT. The J gene is TRBJ1-1, the V gene TRBV19, with a weak D call TRBD1 (5 bases). The CDR3 has 13 amino acids. Trimming shortened V by 6 bases and J by 1 base, and 9 bases separated the two germline ends. Germline V gene data show CDR1 as LNHDA and CDR2 as SQIVND (reference sequence). Combining the CDR3 with reference TRBV19 and TRBJ1-1 gives the whole variable domain DGGITQSPKYLFRKEGQNVTLSCEQNLNHDAMYWYRQDPGQGLRLIYYSQIVNDFQKGDIAEGYSVSREKKESFPLTVTSAQKNPTAFYLCASRLTENTEAFFGQGTRLTVV.